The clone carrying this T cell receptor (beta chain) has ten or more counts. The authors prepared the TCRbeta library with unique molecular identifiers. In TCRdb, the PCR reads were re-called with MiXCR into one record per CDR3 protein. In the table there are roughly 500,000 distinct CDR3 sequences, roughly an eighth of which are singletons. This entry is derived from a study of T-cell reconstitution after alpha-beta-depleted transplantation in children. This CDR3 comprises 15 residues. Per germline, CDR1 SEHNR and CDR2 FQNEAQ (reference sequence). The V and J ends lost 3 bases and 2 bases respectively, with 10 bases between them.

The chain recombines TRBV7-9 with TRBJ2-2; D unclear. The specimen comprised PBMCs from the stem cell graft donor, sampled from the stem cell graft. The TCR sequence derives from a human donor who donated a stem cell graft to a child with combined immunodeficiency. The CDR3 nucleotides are TGTGCCAGCAGCTTGAGTACGGGCAACACCGGGGAGCTGTTTTTT. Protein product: CASSLSTGNTGELFF.